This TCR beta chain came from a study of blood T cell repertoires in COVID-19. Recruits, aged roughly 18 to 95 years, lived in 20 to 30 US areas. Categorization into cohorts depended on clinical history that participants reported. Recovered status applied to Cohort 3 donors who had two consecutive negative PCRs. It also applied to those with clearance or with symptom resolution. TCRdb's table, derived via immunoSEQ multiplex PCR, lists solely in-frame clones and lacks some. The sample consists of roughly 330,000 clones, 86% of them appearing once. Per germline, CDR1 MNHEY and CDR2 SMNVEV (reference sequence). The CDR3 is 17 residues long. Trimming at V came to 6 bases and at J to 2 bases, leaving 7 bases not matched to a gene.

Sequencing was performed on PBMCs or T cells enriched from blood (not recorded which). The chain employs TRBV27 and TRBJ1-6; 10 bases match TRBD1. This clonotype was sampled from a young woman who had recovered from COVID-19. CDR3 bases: TGTGCCAGCAGGGAGATGACAGGGGGCACCTATAATTCACCCCTCCACTTT. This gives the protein CASREMTGGTYNSPLHF.